This TCR beta chain was sequenced for a study of PD-1 blockade in classical Hodgkin lymphoma. Germline loops: CDR1 MNHEY, CDR2 SVGAGI. Trimming shortened V by 2 bases and J by 8 bases, and 9 bases separated the two germline ends. This CDR3 is built from 13 residues. A few counts support this clone. Libraries were prepared by immunoSEQ multiplex PCR; TCRdb keeps only in-frame clonotypes and omits some of them. The sample comprises around 9,500 clones, around 74% of which are singletons, and around 4.5% rests with the top ten. Time point given: cycle 4 day 1 (C4D1), after 5 to 7 weeks of nivolumab. Relapse after autologous stem cell transplantation occurred in every patient, and brentuximab vedotin exposure varied. Thawed PBMCs yielded CD4+ T cells through magnetic negative selection.

This TCR derives from a human donor with classical Hodgkin lymphoma. The source material was CD4+ T cells from blood, sampled before the fourth cycle of nivolumab. The V gene is TRBV6-5, the J gene TRBJ1-4; D gene unclear. The CDR3 sequence is CASSYGVREKLFF. The CDR3 nucleotides read TGTGCCAGCAGTTACGGGGTTAGGGAAAAACTGTTTTTT.